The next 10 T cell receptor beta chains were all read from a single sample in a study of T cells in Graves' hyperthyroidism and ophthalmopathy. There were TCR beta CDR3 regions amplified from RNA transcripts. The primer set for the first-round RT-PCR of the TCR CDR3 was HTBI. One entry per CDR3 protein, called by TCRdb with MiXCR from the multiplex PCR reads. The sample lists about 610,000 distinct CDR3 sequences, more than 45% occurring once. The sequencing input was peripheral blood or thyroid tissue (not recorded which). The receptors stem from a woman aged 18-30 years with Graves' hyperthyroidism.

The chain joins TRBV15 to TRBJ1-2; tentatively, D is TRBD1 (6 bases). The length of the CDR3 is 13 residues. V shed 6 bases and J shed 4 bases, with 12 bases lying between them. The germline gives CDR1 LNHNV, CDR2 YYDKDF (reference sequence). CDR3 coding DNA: TGTGCCACCAGGGACAGCTTGTTCTATGGCTACACCTTC. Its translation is CATRDSLFYGYTF.

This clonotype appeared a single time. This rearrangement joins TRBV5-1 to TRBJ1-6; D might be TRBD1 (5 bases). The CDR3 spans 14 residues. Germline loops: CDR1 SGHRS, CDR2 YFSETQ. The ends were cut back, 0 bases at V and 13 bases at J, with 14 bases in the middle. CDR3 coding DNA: TGCGCCAGCAGCTTGGCTGGGACTGCCTCGCCCCTCCACTTT. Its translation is CASSLAGTASPLHF.

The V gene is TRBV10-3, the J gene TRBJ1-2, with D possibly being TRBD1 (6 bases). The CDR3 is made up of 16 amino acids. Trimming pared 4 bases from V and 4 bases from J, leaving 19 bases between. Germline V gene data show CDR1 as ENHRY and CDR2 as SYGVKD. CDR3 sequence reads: CAISAENRANTYGYTF. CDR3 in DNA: TGTGCCATCAGTGCTGAAAACAGGGCCAACACCTATGGCTACACCTTC.

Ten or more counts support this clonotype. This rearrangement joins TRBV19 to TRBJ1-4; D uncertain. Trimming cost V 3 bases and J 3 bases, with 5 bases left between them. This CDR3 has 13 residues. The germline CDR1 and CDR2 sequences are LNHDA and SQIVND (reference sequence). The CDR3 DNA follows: TGTGCCAGTAGTATGGAGGCTAATGAAAAACTGTTTTTT. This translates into CASSMEANEKLFF.

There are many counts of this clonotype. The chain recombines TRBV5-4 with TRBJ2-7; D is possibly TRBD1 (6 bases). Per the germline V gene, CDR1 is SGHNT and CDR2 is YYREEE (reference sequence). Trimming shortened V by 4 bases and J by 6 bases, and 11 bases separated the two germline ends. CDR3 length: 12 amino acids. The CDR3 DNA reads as TGTGCCAGCAGCCCAGGGGATTTCGAGCAGTACTTC. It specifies CASSPGDFEQYF.

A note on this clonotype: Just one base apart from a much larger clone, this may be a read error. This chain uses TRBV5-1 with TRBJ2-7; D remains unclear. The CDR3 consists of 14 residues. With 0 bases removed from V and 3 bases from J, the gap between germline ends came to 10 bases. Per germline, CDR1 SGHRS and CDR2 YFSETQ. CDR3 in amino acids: CASSLDRVYYEQYF. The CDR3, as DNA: TGCGCCAGCAGCTTGGATAGGGTCTACTACGAGCAGTACTTC.

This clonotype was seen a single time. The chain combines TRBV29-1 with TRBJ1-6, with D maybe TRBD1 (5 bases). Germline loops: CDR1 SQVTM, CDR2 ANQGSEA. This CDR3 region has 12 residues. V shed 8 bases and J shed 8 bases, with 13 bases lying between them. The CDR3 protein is CSSKPGDSPLHF. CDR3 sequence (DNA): TGCAGCTCTAAACCGGGGGATTCACCCCTCCACTTT.

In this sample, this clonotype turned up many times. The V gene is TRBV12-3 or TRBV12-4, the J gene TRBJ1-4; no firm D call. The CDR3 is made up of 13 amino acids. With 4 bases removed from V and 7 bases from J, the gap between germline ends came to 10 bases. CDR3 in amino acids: CASSSVLSEKLFF. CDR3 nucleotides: TGTGCCAGCAGTTCTGTTTTGTCTGAAAAACTGTTTTTT.

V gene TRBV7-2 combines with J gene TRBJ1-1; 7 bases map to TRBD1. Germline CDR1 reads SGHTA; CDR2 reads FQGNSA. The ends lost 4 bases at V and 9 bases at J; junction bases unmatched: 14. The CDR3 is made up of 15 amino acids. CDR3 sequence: CASSSQLWTGDQAFF. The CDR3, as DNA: TGTGCCAGCAGCTCACAGTTGTGGACAGGCGATCAAGCTTTCTTT.

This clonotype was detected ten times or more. The CDR3 DNA is TGTGCCACCAGTGACCCTCGACGGAGCAATCAGCCCCAGCATTTT. As protein: CATSDPRRSNQPQHF. The rearrangement uses TRBV24-1 and TRBJ1-5; D is unclear. The CDR3 is made up of 15 amino acids. CDR1 and CDR2 (germline): KGHDR, SFDVKD. The ends were cut back, 4 bases at V and 1 base at J, with 10 bases in the middle.